This T cell receptor beta chain is from a study of blood T cell repertoires in COVID-19. Looking at the study overall: Collection of acute and convalescent COVID-19 samples took place in the United States, Italy and Spain. The analysed material was cDNA or gDNA that came from T cells, B-cell-depleted T cells, or PBMCs.

V was pared by 4 bases and J by 5 bases, with 7 bases of the junction left unmatched. The germline gives CDR1 SQVTM, CDR2 ANQGSEA. This CDR3 contains 13 residues. Source study methods: Amplified reference gene primers provided the basis for estimating nucleated cell counts. Repertoires were generated with immunoSEQ multiplex PCR, while TCRdb's copy carries only in-frame clones and drops some. V, J and clone size are those of that table, while D and trimming were read from the DNA. The top ten clones hold around 7.6% of a sample with 95,000 to 130,000 clones, 70% to 85% of them seen once. Sequencing was carried out using peripheral blood. The V call is TRBV29-1, the J call TRBJ2-5; 7 bases are shared with TRBD1. The receptor comes from a man between 65 and 80 years old with active or convalescent COVID-19. CDR3 protein: CSVGQGKFETQYF. The CDR3 nucleotides are TGCAGCGTTGGACAGGGCAAGTTTGAGACCCAGTACTTC.